The clone carrying this T cell receptor beta chain was counted between two and nine times. Its specificity is not known. cDNA synthesis used the whole RNA isolate, giving expressed TCRB sequences. Clones were read by immunoSEQ multiplex PCR, and TCRdb kept only the in-frame ones, dropping some. The sample records about 160,000 clones, 8% to 8.5% being singletons. The record originates from a study of beta chain features in type 1 diabetes. Study background: Healthy donors and patients had similar age, gender and cell yields. Points from the study as a whole: The study found moderately but significantly shorter TCRB CDR3s in all four CD4+ subsets of Type 1 diabetes patients. cDNA-based reads could over-represent cells with high TCR expression.

In total, each donor contributed a single heparinised blood draw that averaged roughly 100 mL. CD45RO/CCR7/CD25/CD127/CD95/CD27 separated CD4+ naive, central memory, regulatory and stem cell-like memory cells by sorting. This clonotype originated in a woman under 30 with type 1 diabetes. The material sequenced was central memory CD4+ T cells from blood.

CDR3 sequence reads: CASSPPPSGANVLTF. CDR3 DNA: TGTGCCAGCAGCCCTCCCCCCTCTGGGGCCAACGTCCTGACTTTC. V usage is TRBV7-9 and J usage is TRBJ2-6; no definite D call. With 5 bases removed from V and 0 bases from J, the gap between germline ends came to 8 bases. Germline V gene sequence: CDR1 SEHNR, CDR2 FQNEAQ (reference sequence). The CDR3 totals 15 residues.